The next 20 T cell receptor beta chains were all read from a single sample in a study of cytomegalovirus exposure and HLA in healthy donors. Amplification used 60 Vbeta primers and 13 Jbeta primers. Assay used: immunoSEQ multiplex PCR; TCRdb lists only in-frame clones, some missing. The top ten clones hold 5% to 5.5% of a sample with roughly 150,000 clones, roughly 70% of them seen once. The specimen was PBMCs. These receptors came from a woman aged 18-35 years in good health and CMV-seropositive.

This sequence joins TRBV6-1 and TRBJ2-3; 10 bases are shared with TRBD1. Germline CDR1 and CDR2: MNHNS and SASEGT. The CDR3 runs 15 residues. With V trimmed by 2 bases and J by 4 bases, 3 bases remained unmatched. CDR3 loop: CASSERTGGPDTQYF. The CDR3 nucleotides are TGTGCCAGCAGTGAAAGGACAGGGGGGCCAGATACGCAGTATTTT.

The count of this clone is one. The chain uses TRBV6-1 and TRBJ1-1; D is ambiguous. The CDR3 spans 12 residues. Deletions cut 3 bases from V and 11 bases from J, with 13 bases between. CDR1 and CDR2 from the germline V gene are MNHNS and SASEGT. The DNA of the CDR3 is TGTGCCAGCAGTGACCTGACGGGAGTGGCTTTCTTT. Its translation: CASSDLTGVAFF.

The genes are TRBV4-3 and TRBJ2-3; perhaps TRBD1 as D (5 bases). Germline values: CDR1 LGHNA, CDR2 YSLEER. CDR3 length: 15 residues. The V and J ends lost 1 base and 11 bases respectively, with 19 bases between them. The CDR3 DNA is TGCGCCAGCAGCCAAGCAAGACTTCAGGGCAGCAGGCAGTATTTT. It translates to CASSQARLQGSRQYF.

Of note for this clone: One end of the junction varies from germline; a read error may be responsible. The rearrangement joins TRBV6-1 to TRBJ2-7, with TRBD1 matching over 9 bases. CDR1 is MNHNS, CDR2 SASEGT, per germline. CDR3 length equals 14 residues. The CDR3 coding sequence is TGTGCCAACAGTCCGGGACAGGGACCCTACGAGCAGTACTTC. This translates into CANSPGQGPYEQYF.

The genes are TRBV7-8 and TRBJ2-2; D is perhaps TRBD1 (7 bases). The CDR3 has 14 residues. Germline loops: CDR1 SGHVS, CDR2 FQNEAQ. V lost 5 bases, J lost 4 bases, and 11 bases lay in between. For the CDR3, the DNA is TGTGCCAGCAGCGCGGGGACAGTCACCGGGGAGCTGTTTTTT. It is translated as CASSAGTVTGELFF.

The chain uses TRBV9 and TRBJ1-1, with D maybe TRBD1 (6 bases). This CDR3 comprises 12 residues. Trimming took off 2 bases at V and 7 bases at J, with 9 bases between the two ends. CDR1 and CDR2 (germline): SGDLS, YYNGEE. The CDR3 spells CASSVTGREAFF. In DNA, the CDR3 is TGTGCCAGCAGCGTTACAGGGCGTGAAGCTTTCTTT.

On this clone itself: Other nucleotide sequences from this sample produce the same CDR3. V is TRBV6-5 and J is TRBJ2-7; a weak D match, TRBD2 (7 bases). Trimming took off 6 bases at V and 7 bases at J, with 22 bases between the two ends. This CDR3 contains 15 residues. Germline-derived CDR1 and CDR2 are MNHEY and SVGAGI. The DNA of the CDR3 is TGTGCCAGCAGGGACGGGGATGAGGGGGGGCTTGAGCAGTACTTC. It codes for CASRDGDEGGLEQYF.

The J gene is TRBJ2-5, the V gene TRBV15, with TRBD1 identical over 8 bases. Trimming at V came to 1 base and at J to 1 base, leaving 2 bases not matched to a gene. The V gene's germline CDR1 is LNHNV and CDR2 YYDKDF (reference sequence). This CDR3 region has 15 residues. CDR3 nucleotides: TGTGCCACCAGCAGAGGTGGGACAGGCCAAGAGACCCAGTACTTC. This gives the protein CATSRGGTGQETQYF.

The chain links TRBV19 to TRBJ1-5; 7 bases map to TRBD1. Looked up from germline, CDR1 is LNHDA and CDR2 is SQIVND (reference sequence). This CDR3 region has 15 residues. Unmatched junction bases numbered 9, after V lost 3 bases and J lost 7 bases. The CDR3 region has the DNA TGTGCCAGTAGTATTAAGGGACAGAGGCGCCAGCCCCAGCATTTT. Translating gives CASSIKGQRRQPQHF. Together with reference TRBV19 and TRBJ1-5, the CDR3 gives the full variable domain: DGGITQSPKYLFRKEGQNVTLSCEQNLNHDAMYWYRQDPGQGLRLIYYSQIVNDFQKGDIAEGYSVSREKKESFPLTVTSAQKNPTAFYLCASSIKGQRRQPQHFGDGTRLSIL.

The chain combines TRBV19 with TRBJ1-2; D may be TRBD1 (6 bases). Germline V lookup: CDR1 LNHDA, CDR2 SQIVND (reference sequence). This CDR3 is built from 14 residues. V gave up 5 bases and J gave up 1 base, with 11 bases separating them. The CDR3 region has the DNA TGTGCCAGTAGTGACCGCAGGGGTAACTATGGCTACACCTTC. It codes for CASSDRRGNYGYTF.

This clone was counted a few times. V is TRBV4-1 and J is TRBJ2-7; possible D gene TRBD2, 5 bases. V was cut by 1 base and J by 3 bases, with 16 bases left in between. CDR3 length: 16 amino acids. Germline CDR1 is MGHRA and CDR2 is YSYEKL. The CDR3 spells CASSQGGAQRFYEQYF. The CDR3 nucleotides are TGCGCCAGCAGCCAAGGTGGAGCACAGCGGTTCTACGAGCAGTACTTC.

The chain employs TRBV18 and TRBJ2-7; D unclear. The CDR3 consists of 12 residues. Trimming removed 5 bases at V and 3 bases at J, with 8 bases between. Germline V gives CDR1 KGHSH, CDR2 LQKENI. The CDR3 protein is CASSETSYEQYF. Here the CDR3 DNA reads TGTGCCAGCTCAGAAACGAGCTACGAGCAGTACTTC. The full variable domain, rest sourced from reference TRBV18 and TRBJ2-7, is NAGVMQNPRHLVRRRGQEARLRCSPMKGHSHVYWYRQLPEEGLKFMVYLQKENIIDESGMPKERFSAEFPKEGPSILRIQQVVRGDSAAYFCASSETSYEQYFGPGTRLTVT.

The rearrangement uses TRBV27 and TRBJ2-3; D ambiguous. Looked up from germline, CDR1 is MNHEY and CDR2 is SMNVEV (reference sequence). Trimming removed 1 base at V and 1 base at J, with 9 bases between. The length of the CDR3 is 15 residues. This chain's CDR3 is CASSLFVRGTDTQYF. The CDR3 DNA sequence: TGTGCCAGCAGTTTATTCGTTCGAGGCACAGATACGCAGTATTTT.

The rearrangement uses TRBV15 and TRBJ1-1; TRBD1 matches 9 bases. With 4 bases clipped from V and 6 bases from J, the junction kept 12 bases outside the gene matches. The CDR3 extends over 16 amino acids. Germline CDR1 and CDR2: LNHNV and YYDKDF (reference sequence). The CDR3 nucleotides read TGTGCCACCAGCAAGAGAATTTCGACAGGGGGTTCTGAAGCTTTCTTT. Its protein is CATSKRISTGGSEAFF.

The V gene is TRBV28, the J gene TRBJ2-5, with no clear D. Trimming stripped 4 bases from V and 2 bases from J, with 23 bases between. CDR3 length: 18 residues. The V gene's germline CDR1 is MDHEN and CDR2 SYDVKM. CDR3 nucleotides: TGTGCCAGCAGTTCCATGCATCTCCAGGCAGATAGGCAAGAGACCCAGTACTTC. It translates to CASSSMHLQADRQETQYF.

The chain couples TRBV7-9 to TRBJ1-2; 9 bases are shared with TRBD1. J lost 1 base, V lost 4 bases, and 10 bases had no gene match. The CDR3 spans 17 residues. Germline CDR1 reads SEHNR; CDR2 reads FQNEAQ (reference sequence). Here the CDR3 DNA reads TGTGCCAGCAGCTCCTACGGGACAGGGTGGAGTAACTATGGCTACACCTTC. Translation: CASSSYGTGWSNYGYTF.

The V gene is TRBV2, the J gene TRBJ2-7; D not certain. Germline CDR1 and CDR2: SNHLY and FYNNEI. There are 10 residues in the CDR3. V was trimmed by 1 base and J by 9 bases, leaving 4 bases between them. The CDR3 sequence is CASSEGRQYF. The CDR3 DNA is TGTGCCAGCAGTGAAGGGAGGCAGTACTTC.

The chain uses TRBV11-2 and TRBJ2-7; TRBD2 agrees at 9 bases. This CDR3 contains 15 residues. Germline V gene lookup returns CDR1 SGHAT and CDR2 FQNNGV. V was clipped by 2 bases and J by 7 bases; unmatched bases: 9. The CDR3 is CASSLRGGAPEEQYF. For the CDR3, the DNA is TGTGCCAGCAGCTTACGCGGGGGGGCCCCGGAGGAGCAGTACTTC.

The chain employs TRBV5-5 and TRBJ1-4; 12 bases fit TRBD1. The trim removed 2 bases at V and 5 bases at J, leaving 4 bases unmatched. Germline V gene lookup returns CDR1 SGHKS and CDR2 YYEKEE (reference sequence). The CDR3 loop spans 16 amino acids. Here the CDR3 reads CASSFQGQGANEKLFF. Written as DNA, the CDR3 is TGTGCCAGCAGCTTCCAGGGACAGGGGGCGAATGAAAAACTGTTTTTT.

The chain links TRBV13 to TRBJ2-2, with no clear D. CDR1 and CDR2 from the germline V gene are PRHDT and FYEKMQ (reference sequence). The CDR3 sequence is 14 residues long. The V end was cut by 3 bases, the J end by 4 bases, with 9 bases between. CDR3 residues: CASSFRVGTGELFF. In DNA form, the CDR3 reads TGTGCCAGCAGCTTCCGGGTGGGCACCGGGGAGCTGTTTTTT. The variable domain in full, completed from reference TRBV13 and TRBJ2-2, reads AAGVIQSPRHLIKEKRETATLKCYPIPRHDTVYWYQQGPGQDPQFLISFYEKMQSDKGSIPDRFSAQQFSDYHSELNMSSLELGDSALYFCASSFRVGTGELFFGEGSRLTVL.